This TCR beta chain was found in a study of blood T cell repertoires in COVID-19. Study-wide background: Italy, Spain and the United States were the sources of the convalescent and acute COVID-19 samples. In each case, the material was cDNA or gDNA derived from T cells, B-cell-depleted T cells, or PBMCs.

This CDR3 has 17 residues. Germline values: CDR1 SGHTA, CDR2 FQGNSA. V gave up 3 bases and J gave up 9 bases, with 24 bases separating them. In the authors' workflow: Estimated nucleated cell counts came from reference gene primer amplification. Generated by immunoSEQ multiplex PCR, the TCRdb table keeps only in-frame clones and is missing some. That table gives V, J and clone size, and the DNA gave D and trimming. The repertoire holds about 150,000 clones, with around 84% as singletons. Sample: peripheral blood. The TCR sequence derives from a man older than 75 with acute or convalescent COVID-19. The chain links TRBV7-2 to TRBJ2-1; possible D gene TRBD2, 7 bases. The DNA for the CDR3 is TGTGCCAGCAGCTTTGGGCGGGGGCCAATGTCGAGGGTTGAGCAGTTCTTC. This gives the protein CASSFGRGPMSRVEQFF.